This TCR beta chain is from a study of OX40 agonist ivuxolimab in advanced cancers. Baseline was the first blood sampling point, followed by cycle 4 day 1 and cycle 7 day 1. Findings and caveats of the study: At 0.1 to 3.0 mg/kg, clonal expansion of CD4+ and CD8+ blood T cells had occurred by week 6.

The CDR3 is 15 residues long. The V gene lost 0 bases and the J gene lost 5 bases, with 14 bases spanning the gap. CDR1 is GTSNPN, CDR2 SVGIG, per germline (reference sequence). Assay used: immunoSEQ multiplex PCR; TCRdb lists only in-frame clones, some missing. The data hold 30,000 to 45,000 clones, with roughly 84% observed a single time. Concerning this clone itself: The antigen remains unidentified.

The sequence was obtained from an adult with an advanced solid tumor such as melanoma, head and neck, liver or kidney cancer. The source material was CD4+ or CD8+ T cells sorted from blood, sampled in a trial of the OX40 agonist ivuxolimab. The chain uses TRBV30 and TRBJ2-1, with TRBD2 as a possible D gene (5 bases). The CDR3 spells CAWSVSPERDNEQFF. The DNA of the CDR3 is TGTGCCTGGAGTGTAAGTCCCGAGAGGGACAATGAGCAGTTCTTC.